This TCR beta chain was sequenced during a study of control samples from healthy donors and cancer patients. Germline assignment: CDR1 MNHEY and CDR2 SMNVEV (reference sequence). V gave up 6 bases and J gave up 6 bases; unmatched junction bases: 11. The CDR3 runs to 16 residues. Some clones are missing from TCRdb's copy, which holds only in-frame ones; the method was immunoSEQ multiplex PCR. The table has fewer than 200,000 clones, 93% seen once. The sample comprised blood. The TCR comes from a woman aged 60-70 years in good health. The chain has TRBV27 and TRBJ2-1, with TRBD2 identical over 10 bases. In nucleotides, the CDR3 is TGTGCCAGCAGCCTCTTAGCGGGGGGATTTCTCAATGAGCAGTTCTTC. Encoded protein: CASSLLAGGFLNEQFF.